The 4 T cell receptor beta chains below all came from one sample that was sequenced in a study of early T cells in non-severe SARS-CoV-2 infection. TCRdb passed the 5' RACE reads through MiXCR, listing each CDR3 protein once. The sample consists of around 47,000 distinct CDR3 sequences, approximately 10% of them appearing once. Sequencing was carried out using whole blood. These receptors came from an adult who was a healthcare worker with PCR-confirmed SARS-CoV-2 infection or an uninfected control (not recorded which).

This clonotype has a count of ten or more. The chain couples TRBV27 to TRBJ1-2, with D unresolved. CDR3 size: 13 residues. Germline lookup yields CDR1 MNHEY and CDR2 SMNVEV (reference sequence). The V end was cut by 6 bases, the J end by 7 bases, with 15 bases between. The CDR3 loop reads CASRRTAFFGYTF. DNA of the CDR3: TGTGCCAGCAGAAGGACCGCTTTCTTTGGCTACACCTTC.

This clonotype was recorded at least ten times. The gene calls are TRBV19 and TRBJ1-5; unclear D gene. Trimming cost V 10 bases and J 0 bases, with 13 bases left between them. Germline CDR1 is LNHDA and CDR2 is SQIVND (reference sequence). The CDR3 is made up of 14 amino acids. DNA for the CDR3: TGTGCCACCAAAGGAGCCAGTAGCAATCAGCCCCAGCATTTT. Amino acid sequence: CATKGASSNQPQHF.

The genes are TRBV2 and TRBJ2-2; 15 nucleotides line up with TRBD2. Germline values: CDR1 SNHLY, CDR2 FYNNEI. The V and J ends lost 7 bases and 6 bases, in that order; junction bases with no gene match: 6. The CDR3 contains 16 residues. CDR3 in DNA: TGTGCCAGCAAGGGACTAGCGGGAGGAGGGGCCGGGGAGCTGTTTTTT. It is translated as CASKGLAGGGAGELFF.

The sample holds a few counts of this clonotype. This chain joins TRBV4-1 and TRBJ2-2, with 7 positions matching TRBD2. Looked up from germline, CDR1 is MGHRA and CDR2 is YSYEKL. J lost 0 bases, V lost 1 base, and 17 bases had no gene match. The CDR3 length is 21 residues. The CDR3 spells CASSQAPGNTFSGTNTGELFF. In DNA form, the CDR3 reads TGCGCCAGCAGCCAAGCGCCCGGCAACACATTCAGCGGGACGAACACCGGGGAGCTGTTTTTT.